The 27 T cell receptor beta chains below were found in one sample sequenced in a study of T-cell reconstitution after alpha-beta-depleted transplantation in children. Preparation of the TCRbeta library was carried out with unique molecular identifiers. MiXCR, applied by TCRdb to the PCR reads, yields one record per CDR3 protein. The sample includes about 110,000 distinct CDR3 sequences, 10% of them seen just once. The sample here was PBMCs from the stem cell graft donor, taken from the stem cell graft. The receptors were gathered from a human donor who donated a stem cell graft to a child with acute lymphoblastic leukemia.

There are many counts of this clonotype. The V call is TRBV12-3 or TRBV12-4, the J call TRBJ1-4; no clear D. Trimming took off 3 bases at V and 8 bases at J, with 4 bases between the two ends. The CDR3 is 11 residues long. CDR3 residues: CASSFREKLFF. CDR3 nucleotides: TGTGCCAGCAGTTTTCGGGAAAAACTGTTTTTT.

This clonotype was counted between two and nine times. The rearrangement links TRBV11-2 to TRBJ2-1; a possible D gene is TRBD2 (6 bases). Germline values: CDR1 SGHAT, CDR2 FQNNGV. The length of the CDR3 is 16 residues. V lost 1 base, J lost 3 bases, and 13 bases lay in between. CDR3 amino acids: CASSLVRGGGYNEQFF. The CDR3 DNA reads TGTGCCAGCAGCTTAGTGAGGGGAGGAGGCTACAATGAGCAGTTCTTC. Filled out from reference TRBV11-2 and TRBJ2-1, the complete variable domain reads EAGVAQSPRYKIIEKRQSVAFWCNPISGHATLYWYQQILGQGPKLLIQFQNNGVVDDSQLPKDRFSAERLKGVDSTLKIQPAKLEDSAVYLCASSLVRGGGYNEQFFGPGTRLTVL.

This clonotype appeared many times. V and J are TRBV7-2 and TRBJ2-5, with D possibly matching TRBD2 (5 bases). The V end lost 0 bases, the J end lost 5 bases, and 10 bases lay between the germline ends. The CDR3 covers 14 residues. Germline CDR1 is SGHTA and CDR2 is FQGNSA. The CDR3 sequence is CASSLAGVLETQYF. The CDR3 nucleotides are TGTGCCAGCAGCTTAGCGGGAGTTCTCGAGACCCAGTACTTC. Using reference TRBV7-2 and TRBJ2-5 for the parts outside the CDR3, the full variable domain is GAGVSQSPSNKVTEKGKDVELRCDPISGHTALYWYRQSLGQGLEFLIYFQGNSAPDKSGLPSDRFSAERTGGSVSTLTIQRTQQEDSAVYLCASSLAGVLETQYFGPGTRLLVL.

The V and J genes are TRBV20-1 and TRBJ1-4; 10 nucleotides align to TRBD1. The CDR3 runs 19 residues. The junction had 15 bases not matched to a gene; V was cut back by 1 base and J by 4 bases. Germline loops: CDR1 DFQATT, CDR2 SNEGSKA (reference sequence). The chain's CDR3 is CSARGQGNDGQGGNEKLFF. DNA for the CDR3: TGCAGTGCTAGAGGGCAAGGAAATGACGGACAGGGGGGTAATGAAAAACTGTTTTTT.

The sample holds many counts of this clonotype. The V and J genes are TRBV5-4 and TRBJ2-1, with 10 bases aligning to TRBD1. Trimming took 3 bases from V and 10 from J; bases not matched to a gene: 10. CDR3 length: 15 residues. The germline V gene encodes CDR1 SGHNT and CDR2 YYREEE (reference sequence). The CDR3 is CASSYGQGGIWEQFF. The DNA for the CDR3 is TGTGCCAGCAGCTACGGACAGGGGGGGATATGGGAGCAGTTCTTC.

In its sample, this clonotype was seen many times. CDR3 sequence: CASNTLNTIYF. The CDR3 DNA follows: TGTGCCAGCAACACCTTAAACACCATATATTTT. V gene TRBV28 combines with J gene TRBJ1-3; D is undetermined. This CDR3 has 11 amino acids. Germline V gives CDR1 MDHEN, CDR2 SYDVKM. The V end was cut by 7 bases, the J end by 6 bases, with 7 bases between.

This clonotype has a count of ten or more. This chain connects TRBV12-3 or TRBV12-4 to TRBJ2-1; perhaps TRBD1 as D (6 bases). The CDR3 is made up of 19 amino acids. V was shortened by 5 bases and J by 5 bases, with 28 bases between the two germline ends. The CDR3 spells CASSPRMTGGLFQNNEQFF. The CDR3 DNA reads as TGTGCCAGCAGTCCGCGAATGACAGGCGGCCTATTCCAAAACAATGAGCAGTTCTTC.

This clonotype was recorded at least ten times. The genes are TRBV9 and TRBJ2-3, with 10 bases that match TRBD1. This CDR3 contains 15 residues. Trimming cost V 1 base and J 6 bases; bases outside gene matches: 5. Per the germline V gene, CDR1 is SGDLS and CDR2 is YYNGEE. CDR3 amino acids: CASSVPDRGLDTQYF. The CDR3 DNA sequence: TGTGCCAGCAGCGTACCAGACAGGGGGCTGGATACGCAGTATTTT.

This clonotype has at least ten counts. This chain connects TRBV24-1 to TRBJ2-1; D ambiguous. Germline assignment: CDR1 KGHDR and CDR2 SFDVKD. V was shortened by 3 bases and J by 9 bases, with 11 bases between the two germline ends. The CDR3 is 13 residues long. The CDR3 region is CATSDPPGSEQFF. CDR3 DNA sequence: TGTGCCACCAGTGATCCCCCTGGTAGTGAGCAGTTCTTC.

This clonotype was seen ten or more times. This chain connects TRBV5-6 to TRBJ1-1; TRBD1 matches 11 bases. The CDR3 is made up of 16 amino acids. With V trimmed by 1 base and J by 2 bases, 4 bases remained unmatched. Germline V gene sequence: CDR1 SGHDT, CDR2 YYEEEE. In DNA, the CDR3 is TGTGCCAGCAGCTTGTATGGGACAGGGGGTAACACTGAAGCTTTCTTT. The encoded protein is CASSLYGTGGNTEAFF.

This clonotype was detected ten times or more. J is TRBJ1-2 and V is TRBV7-9, with D perhaps matching TRBD1 (5 bases). This CDR3 has 14 amino acids. Trimming cost V 6 bases and J 8 bases, with 19 bases left between them. Germline V gene lookup returns CDR1 SEHNR and CDR2 FQNEAQ (reference sequence). The CDR3 is CASSQHGDLSGYTF. CDR3 nucleotide sequence: TGTGCCAGCAGTCAACACGGGGACCTCTCCGGCTACACCTTC.

V gene TRBV7-3 combines with J gene TRBJ1-2; 9 bases are a match to TRBD1. Trimming took 2 bases from V and 3 from J; bases not matched to a gene: 4. The CDR3 consists of 15 residues. CDR1 SGHTA and CDR2 FQGTGA come from the germline V gene. The CDR3 sequence is CASSLGTGGYYGYTF. In nucleotides, the CDR3 is TGTGCCAGCAGCTTAGGAACAGGGGGCTACTATGGCTACACCTTC.

The table lists this clonotype with many counts. The chain carries TRBV29-1 and TRBJ1-1, with TRBD1 as a possible D gene (6 bases). Trimming stripped 6 bases from V and 1 base from J, with 12 bases between. The CDR3 consists of 13 residues. The V gene's germline CDR1 is SQVTM and CDR2 ANQGSEA. As DNA, the CDR3 is TGCAGCGTCCACAGGGAGGGGAACACTGAAGCTTTCTTT. This codes for CSVHREGNTEAFF.

There are many counts of this clonotype. The chain recombines TRBV20-1 with TRBJ2-7, with TRBD2 matching over 10 bases. This CDR3 has 15 residues. J lost 1 base, V lost 4 bases, and 7 bases had no gene match. Germline V gives CDR1 DFQATT, CDR2 SNEGSKA (reference sequence). The CDR3 nucleotides read TGCAGTGCTATATCTAGCGGGAGCTGGTCCTACGAGCAGTACTTC. Translated, it gives CSAISSGSWSYEQYF.

For this clonotype: A read error may account for a junction end that differs from germline. The chain joins TRBV4-2 to TRBJ2-5; 7 bases line up with TRBD1. CDR3 size: 13 residues. The V gene's germline CDR1 is LGHNA and CDR2 YNFKEQ. The chain's CDR3 is CASSQDRGLTQYF. CDR3 coding DNA: TGTGCCAGTAGCCAAGATAGGGGGCTGACCCAGTACTTC.

V and J are TRBV7-2 and TRBJ2-1, with D perhaps TRBD1 or TRBD2 (5 bases each). This CDR3 spans 15 amino acids. V lost 0 bases and J lost 5, with 11 bases in between. Looked up from germline, CDR1 is SGHTA and CDR2 is FQGNSA. The CDR3 loop reads CASSLAWGSNNEQFF. The CDR3 DNA follows: TGTGCCAGCAGCTTAGCGTGGGGGAGTAACAATGAGCAGTTCTTC.

This clonotype was recorded many times. CDR3 sequence reads: CASSPGQGSAGANVLTF. DNA of the CDR3: TGTGCCAGCAGCCCAGGACAGGGGTCTGCTGGGGCCAACGTCCTGACTTTC. The chain is built from TRBV14 and TRBJ2-6; 9 bases line up with TRBD1. V was pared by 4 bases and J by 2 bases, with 6 bases of the junction left unmatched. Germline loops: CDR1 SGHDN, CDR2 FVKESK. The CDR3 is 17 amino acids.

V and J are TRBV15 and TRBJ1-2, with D perhaps TRBD1 (6 bases). This CDR3 has 14 residues. V shed 1 base and J shed 5 bases, with 11 bases lying between them. CDR1 and CDR2 from the germline V gene are LNHNV and YYDKDF (reference sequence). In nucleotides, the CDR3 is TGTGCCACCAGCAGAGGCCCAGGGGATTATGGCTACACCTTC. It is translated as CATSRGPGDYGYTF.

This clonotype was counted ten times or more. J is TRBJ1-2 and V is TRBV6-1; D gene unclear. The CDR3 is 13 amino acids. V was clipped by 1 base and J by 2 bases, with 5 bases between them. CDR1 and CDR2 (germline): MNHNS, SASEGT. Written as DNA, the CDR3 is TGTGCCAGCAGTGAAGTGGGAAACTATGGCTACACCTTC. Amino acid sequence: CASSEVGNYGYTF.

This clonotype has a count of ten or more. The gene calls are TRBV12-3 or TRBV12-4 and TRBJ2-3; 8 bases match TRBD2. This CDR3 comprises 16 residues. The J segment lost 5 bases and the V segment lost 6 bases, leaving 13 bases of the junction unmatched. CDR3 in amino acids: CASSQHQVRGGDTQYF. As DNA, the CDR3 is TGTGCCAGCAGCCAACACCAAGTCCGGGGGGGAGATACGCAGTATTTT.

This clonotype was seen at least ten times. The chain has TRBV7-9 and TRBJ2-3, with TRBD1 matching 7 bases. The CDR3 spans 14 residues. V shed 5 bases and J 2 bases; nucleotides not matched to a gene: 4. CDR1 is SEHNR and CDR2 is FQNEAQ in the germline V gene (reference sequence). CDR3 sequence: CASSRTGYTDTQYF. In DNA form, the CDR3 reads TGTGCCAGCAGCAGGACAGGCTACACAGATACGCAGTATTTT.

This clonotype was found many times. The rearrangement uses TRBV9 and TRBJ1-1; unclear D gene. This CDR3 region has 13 residues. Germline loops: CDR1 SGDLS, CDR2 YYNGEE. V was pared by 0 bases and J by 1 base, with 4 bases between. The chain's CDR3 is CASSVGSNTEAFF. The CDR3 coding sequence is TGTGCCAGCAGCGTAGGATCGAACACTGAAGCTTTCTTT.

This clonotype was observed at least ten times. The chain uses TRBV7-2 and TRBJ2-4; no reliable D call. Germline CDR1 reads SGHTA; CDR2 reads FQGNSA. The CDR3 covers 13 residues. V was clipped by 0 bases and J by 8 bases, with 8 bases between them. The CDR3 protein is CASSLALGDIQYF. The CDR3 region has the DNA TGTGCCAGCAGCTTAGCCCTGGGCGACATTCAGTACTTC.

This clonotype was counted ten times or more. V is TRBV4-3 and J is TRBJ2-3; no definite D call. With 4 bases removed from V and 1 base from J, the gap between germline ends came to 9 bases. There are 14 residues in the CDR3. Germline assignment: CDR1 LGHNA and CDR2 YSLEER. CDR3 loop: CASSRDVGTDTQYF. CDR3 nucleotide sequence: TGCGCCAGCAGCCGGGATGTCGGCACAGATACGCAGTATTTT.

This clonotype has ten or more counts. The rearrangement uses TRBV7-3 and TRBJ2-5, with D tentatively TRBD1 (6 bases). CDR3 length: 16 residues. The germline V and J ends were trimmed by 5 bases and 4 bases, with 20 bases remaining between them. The germline V gene has CDR1 SGHTA and CDR2 FQGTGA. The CDR3 region has the DNA TGTGCCAGCAGCCCTAGGGCCAGGGGCGCATCAGAGACCCAGTACTTC. Protein product: CASSPRARGASETQYF.

Many counts were recorded for this clonotype. This chain connects TRBV7-2 to TRBJ1-5; D remains unclear. The CDR3 totals 14 residues. CDR1 and CDR2 (germline): SGHTA, FQGNSA. The V end lost 0 bases, the J end lost 5 bases, and 8 bases lay between the germline ends. For the CDR3, the DNA is TGTGCCAGCAGCTTAGCAATAGTAGATCAGCCCCAGCATTTT. This encodes CASSLAIVDQPQHF.

This clonotype was recorded at least ten times. V is TRBV18 and J is TRBJ2-1; 9 bases align to TRBD2. The CDR3 runs 15 residues. The germline V gene encodes CDR1 KGHSH and CDR2 LQKENI. The junction had 11 bases not matched to a gene; V was cut back by 8 bases and J by 6 bases. Here the CDR3 DNA reads TGTGCCAGCACCCTTGCGGGGGGGCTGGGCAATGAGCAGTTCTTC. Its protein is CASTLAGGLGNEQFF.